This T cell receptor beta chain was captured by sequencing in a study of a mutant IDH1 vaccine in newly diagnosed glioma. Study-level background: Commencement of vaccination occurred 4-6 weeks following radiotherapy alone, or concurrently with temozolomide cycles. Overall study findings and caveats: A vaccine-induced immune response developed in about 94% of the patients.

The V and J ends lost 2 bases and 2 bases respectively, with 12 bases between them. The germline gives CDR1 SGHTA, CDR2 FQGNSA. The CDR3 covers 15 residues. Assay used: immunoSEQ multiplex PCR; TCRdb lists only in-frame clones, some missing. This sample has tens of thousands of clones, with 81% found just once. Time point noted: week 35, safety follow-up. A 20-mer mutant IDH1 peptide at 300 ug was injected subcutaneously with topical imiquimod. As concerns this clone: Its cognate antigen is unknown.

The rearrangement links TRBV7-2 to TRBJ2-5; possibly TRBD2 for D (6 bases). The specimen was PBMCs, collected from a glioma patient whose treatment included an IDH1 peptide vaccine. The clonotype was recovered from a woman between 40 and 50 years old with glioma. Some clones in this sample may be carry-over from other donors' samples. The CDR3 bases are TGTGCCAGCAGCTTACGTGGGGGGATACAAGAGACCCAGTACTTC. Translation gives CASSLRGGIQETQYF. The full variable domain, in which reference TRBV7-2 and TRBJ2-5 provide the parts outside the CDR3, is GAGVSQSPSNKVTEKGKDVELRCDPISGHTALYWYRQSLGQGLEFLIYFQGNSAPDKSGLPSDRFSAERTGGSVSTLTIQRTQQEDSAVYLCASSLRGGIQETQYFGPGTRLLVL.